This T cell receptor (beta chain) is from a study of cytomegalovirus exposure and HLA in healthy donors. Details on this clone: Its cognate antigen is unknown. One end of the junction does not line up with germline, which may come from a read error.

The PCR made use of 60 Vbeta and 13 Jbeta primers. Sequencing used immunoSEQ multiplex PCR; TCRdb keeps in-frame clones, though not all of them. This table has 100,000 to 130,000 clones, roughly 87% appearing once. General study results and limits: Productive status was seen about 87% or about 30% of the time for most TCR beta V segments in an earlier analysis. In presence/absence analyses, roughly uniform sequencing depth across donors was assumed. In a later analysis, a genetic analysis reported fewer productive-TCR N-insertions in an Asian-associated ancestry cluster than the cohort average.

Per the germline V gene, CDR1 is SSHAT and CDR2 is FNYEAQ (reference sequence). The CDR3 has 16 amino acids. The V and J genes are TRBV7-7 and TRBJ2-3; 7 bases are a match to TRBD2. This sequence was found in a man aged 25-45 years in good health and CMV-seropositive. The sequencing sample was made of PBMCs. The CDR3 sequence is CASSLWSGDPTDTQYF. Written as DNA, the CDR3 is TGTGCTAGCAGCTTGTGGAGCGGGGATCCCACAGATACGCAGTATTTT.